Reported below is one T cell receptor beta chain. This table comes from immunoSEQ multiplex PCR, and its TCRdb copy is limited to in-frame clones, with some not included. The table records around 250,000 clones, about nine tenths of them present only once. CDR1 and CDR2 from the germline V gene are SGHTA and FQGTGA. The CDR3 length is 16 residues. Losses at the gene ends were 5 bases for V and 1 base for J; bases not matched to a gene: 8. These data originate in a study of blood T cell repertoires in COVID-19. Source material: peripheral blood. The chain joins TRBV7-3 to TRBJ2-5; 9 bases align to TRBD2. The TCR originated in a woman in her 40s who had recovered from COVID-19. This CDR3 is CASSVRGGGLQETQYF. The CDR3 coding sequence is TGTGCCAGCAGCGTCCGCGGGGGGGGACTCCAAGAGACCCAGTACTTC. The full variable domain, in which reference TRBV7-3 and TRBJ2-5 provide the parts outside the CDR3, is GAGVSQTPSNKVTEKGKYVELRCDPISGHTALYWYRQSLGQGPEFLIYFQGTGAADDSGLPNDRFFAVRPEGSVSTLKIQRTERGDSAVYLCASSVRGGGLQETQYFGPGTRLLVL.